The table lists the clone carrying this TCR beta chain with many counts. RNA served as the template for amplifying TCR beta CDR3 regions. Second-round multiplex PCR followed a first-round RT-PCR using HTBI primers. TCRdb processed the multiplex PCR reads anew with MiXCR; each CDR3 protein has one entry. The sample has approximately 480,000 distinct CDR3 sequences; about an eighth are singletons. Trimming pared 3 bases from V and 1 base from J, leaving 12 bases between. Looked up from germline, CDR1 is SGHAT and CDR2 is FQDESV (reference sequence). The CDR3 loop spans 15 amino acids. This specimen comes from a study of Graves' ophthalmopathy and Graves' hyperthyroidism.

The sequence came from a woman aged 30 to 39 with Graves' ophthalmopathy. The sequenced sample was blood. J is TRBJ1-1 and V is TRBV11-1; D might be TRBD1 (5 bases). The CDR3 is CASSFGGLGNTEAFF. The CDR3, as DNA: TGTGCCAGCAGCTTTGGGGGACTTGGGAACACTGAAGCTTTCTTT.